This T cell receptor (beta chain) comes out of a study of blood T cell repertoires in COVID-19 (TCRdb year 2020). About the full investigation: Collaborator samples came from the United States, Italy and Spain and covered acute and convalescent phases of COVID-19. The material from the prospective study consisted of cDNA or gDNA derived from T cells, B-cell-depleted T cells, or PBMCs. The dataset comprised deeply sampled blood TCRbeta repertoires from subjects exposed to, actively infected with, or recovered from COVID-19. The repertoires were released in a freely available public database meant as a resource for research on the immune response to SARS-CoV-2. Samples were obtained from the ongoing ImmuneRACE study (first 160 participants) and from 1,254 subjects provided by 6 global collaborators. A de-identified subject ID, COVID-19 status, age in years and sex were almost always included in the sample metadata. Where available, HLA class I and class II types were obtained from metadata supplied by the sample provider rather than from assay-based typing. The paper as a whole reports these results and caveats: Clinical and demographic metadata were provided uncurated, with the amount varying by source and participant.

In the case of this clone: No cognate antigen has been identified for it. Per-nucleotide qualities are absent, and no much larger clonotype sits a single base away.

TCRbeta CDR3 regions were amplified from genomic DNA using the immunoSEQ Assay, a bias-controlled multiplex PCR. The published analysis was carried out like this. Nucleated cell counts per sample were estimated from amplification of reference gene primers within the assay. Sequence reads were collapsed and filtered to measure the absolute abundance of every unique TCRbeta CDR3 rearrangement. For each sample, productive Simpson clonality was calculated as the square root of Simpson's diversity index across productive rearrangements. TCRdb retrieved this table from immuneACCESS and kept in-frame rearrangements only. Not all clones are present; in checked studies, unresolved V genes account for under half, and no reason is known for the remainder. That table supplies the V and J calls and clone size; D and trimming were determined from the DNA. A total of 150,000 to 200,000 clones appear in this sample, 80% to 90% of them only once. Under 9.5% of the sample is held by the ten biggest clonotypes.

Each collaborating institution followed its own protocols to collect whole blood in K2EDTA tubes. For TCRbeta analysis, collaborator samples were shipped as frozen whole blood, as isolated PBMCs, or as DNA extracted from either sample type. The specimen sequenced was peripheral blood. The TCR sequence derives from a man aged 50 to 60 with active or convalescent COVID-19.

The nucleotide sequence is given as TGTGCCAGCGTCGGGAACTATGGCTACACCTTC. It translates to CASVGNYGYTF. The chain is made from TRBV28 and TRBJ1-2; no D gene can be assigned with confidence. Deletion took 8 bases off V and 2 bases off J, with a span of 6 bases between the germline ends. The germline V gene gives CDR1 as MDHEN and CDR2 as SYDVKM. Including the terminal cysteine and phenylalanine, the CDR3 comprises 11 residues. Only the CDR3 region is kept as DNA, spanning 33 bases read in frame from base 1.